Listed below are T cell receptor beta chains from one sample, sequenced in a study of blood T cells in healthy people across ages. TCRdb analysed the 5' RACE reads with MiXCR anew, one entry per CDR3 protein. Here the sample spans hundreds of thousands of distinct CDR3 sequences, around 25% being singletons. The sample was also reused in another study, on T cells of mothers and their children.

Sequenced: blood. These receptors were taken from a boy between 5 and 17 years old in good health. CDR3s include the opening cysteine and the closing phenylalanine or tryptophan. Each record gives: V gene, D gene, clone size, J gene, CDR3 length, CDR3 protein, CDR3 DNA. A D gene is named only where the DNA matches it firmly. Not all rows give a size; the values are once, few, many and, for expanded clones, a class.

TRBV12-3/TRBV12-4	TRBD1	few	TRBJ2-5	14	CASKFGTGQETQYF	TGTGCCAGCAAATTCGGGACAGGCCAAGAGACCCAGTACTTC
TRBV27	.	few	TRBJ2-7	14	CASSYETGSYEQYF	TGTGCCAGCAGTTATGAGACGGGCTCCTACGAGCAGTACTTC
TRBV25-1	TRBD1	few	TRBJ2-1	15	CASSGGRGRGNEQFF	TGTGCCAGCAGTGGGGGCAGGGGGCGCGGCAATGAGCAGTTCTTC
TRBV9	.	few	TRBJ2-7	14	CASSVDHLVMEQYF	TGTGCCAGCAGCGTAGACCATCTGGTAATGGAGCAGTACTTC
TRBV5-5	.	.	TRBJ1-5	15	CASSEAGAENQPQHF	TGTGCCAGCAGCGAAGCAGGGGCTGAGAATCAGCCCCAGCATTTT
TRBV7-2	TRBD2	once	TRBJ2-5	16	CASSLNYGLAQETQYF	TGTGCCAGCAGCCTAAACTACGGACTAGCTCAAGAGACCCAGTACTTC
TRBV7-2	.	.	TRBJ2-7	14	CASSLRGSAYEQYF	TGTGCCAGCAGCTTAAGGGGTTCCGCCTACGAGCAGTACTTC
TRBV7-2	.	.	TRBJ2-7	15	CASSFHLDSVYEQYF	TGTGCCAGCAGCTTCCATTTGGACAGCGTTTACGAGCAGTACTTC
TRBV7-9	.	few	TRBJ2-5	16	CASSLVGNWYQETQYF	TGTGCCAGCAGCTTAGTGGGGAATTGGTACCAAGAGACCCAGTACTTC
TRBV24-1	.	.	TRBJ2-5	8	CATLTGFF	TGTGCCACCCTAACGGGGTTCTTC
TRBV6-2/TRBV6-3	TRBD2	.	TRBJ2-2	16	CASTALSGGFTGELFF	TGTGCCAGCACCGCCCTTAGCGGGGGCTTCACCGGGGAGCTGTTTTTT
TRBV12-3/TRBV12-4	TRBD1	many	TRBJ2-5	15	CASIEGARNQETQYF	TGTGCCAGCATCGAGGGGGCGAGGAACCAAGAGACCCAGTACTTC
TRBV20-1	TRBD1	few	TRBJ1-6	14	CSVTQGAEDSPLHF	TGCAGTGTTACACAGGGGGCTGAGGATTCACCCCTCCACTTT
TRBV5-1	TRBD2	.	TRBJ2-5	15	CASSLALAGGDEQSF	TGCGCCAGCAGCTTGGCGCTAGCGGGGGGCGATGAGCAGTCCTTC
TRBV6-1	.	.	TRBJ2-1	15	CASSGWTAPYNEQFF	TGTGCCAGCAGTGGTTGGACAGCCCCATACAATGAGCAGTTCTTC
TRBV12-3/TRBV12-4	.	once	TRBJ1-2	16	CASSAPTRSAPYGYTF	TGTGCCAGCAGTGCCCCGACTCGGTCGGCCCCCTATGGCTACACCTTC
TRBV12-3/TRBV12-4	.	.	TRBJ1-5	14	CASSWQGSNQPQHF	TGTGCCAGCAGTTGGCAGGGATCCAATCAGCCCCAGCATTTT
TRBV5-1	TRBD2	.	TRBJ2-5	16	CASSLEPAGGEETQYF	TGCGCCAGCAGCTTGGAACCAGCGGGGGGTGAAGAGACCCAGTACTTC
TRBV29-1	.	.	TRBJ2-1	16	CSATVGGGVPGSEQFF	TGCAGCGCTACCGTGGGTGGCGGGGTCCCCGGCAGTGAGCAGTTCTTC
TRBV6-1	TRBD2	few	TRBJ2-1	17	CAIIAQDQRGNYNEQFF	TGTGCCATCATAGCCCAGGATCAGCGGGGGAACTACAATGAGCAGTTCTTC